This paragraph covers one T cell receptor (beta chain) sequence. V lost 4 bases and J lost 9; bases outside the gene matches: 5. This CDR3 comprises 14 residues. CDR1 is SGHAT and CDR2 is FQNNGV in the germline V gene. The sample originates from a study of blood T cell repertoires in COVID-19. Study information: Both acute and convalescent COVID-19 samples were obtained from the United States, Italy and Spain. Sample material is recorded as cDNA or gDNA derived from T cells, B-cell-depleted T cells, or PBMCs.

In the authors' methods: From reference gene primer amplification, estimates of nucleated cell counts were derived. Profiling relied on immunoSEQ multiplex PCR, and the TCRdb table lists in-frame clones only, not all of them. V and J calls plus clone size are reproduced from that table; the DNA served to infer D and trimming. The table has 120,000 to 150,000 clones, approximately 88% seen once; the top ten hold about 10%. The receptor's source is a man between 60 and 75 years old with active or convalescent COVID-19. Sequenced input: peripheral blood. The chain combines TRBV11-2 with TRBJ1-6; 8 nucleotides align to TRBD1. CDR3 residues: CASSYGQGASPLHF. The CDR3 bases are TGTGCCAGCAGCTACGGGCAGGGGGCTTCACCCCTCCACTTT.